This T cell receptor (beta chain) was captured by sequencing in a study of blood T cells in healthy people across ages. Primers used in a second PCR of roughly 6 to 11 cycles were a sample-barcoded 5' primer and a J-beta primer mix. At least 2.5 million CDR3-containing paired-end reads were obtained per sample. MiXCR, run by TCRdb on the 5' RACE reads, gives a single entry per CDR3 protein. Among 1,300,000 or so distinct CDR3 sequences listed, around 59% were seen once. The V gene's germline CDR1 is MNHEY and CDR2 SVGEGT. The CDR3 loop spans 14 amino acids. The V end lost 6 bases, the J end lost 2 bases, and 8 bases lay between the germline ends. The study, taken as a whole, reports: Strong correlation was found linking TCR beta diversity to naive T cell percentage. Diversity of TCR beta per million T cells declined in a roughly linear way with age.

On this clonotype itself: Its target is not known.

This TCR derives from a young man in good health. Sequenced: blood. This sequence joins TRBV6-2 or TRBV6-3 and TRBJ2-6; D gene uncertain. The chain's CDR3 is CASSNQAGANVLTF. The DNA of the CDR3 is TGTGCCAGCAGCAACCAAGCTGGGGCCAACGTCCTGACTTTC.